Listed below are T cell receptor beta chains from one sample, sequenced in a study of cytotoxic CD8 clonotypes in ibrutinib-treated CLL. The table came from immunoSEQ multiplex PCR; TCRdb's copy has only in-frame clones and leaves some out. The sample contains 200,000 to 250,000 clones, about three quarters of which appear only once. This specimen consisted of PBMCs, obtained after 12 months of ibrutinib treatment. These receptors were obtained from a human donor with chronic lymphocytic leukemia. Both conserved end residues are part of each CDR3. D genes are given only for firm matches. Rows may omit the clone size; those that give it use once, few, many or a size class.

abundance,d_gene,j_gene,v_gene,CDR3aa,CDR3nt
NA,NA,TRBJ2-2,TRBV9,CASRGAGTGELFF,TGTGCTTCCCGGGGGGCGGGCACCGGGGAGCTGTTTTTT
NA,NA,TRBJ2-7,TRBV2,CASHYAGGVYF,TGTGCCAGCCATTATGCCGGCGGAGTGTACTTC
NA,NA,TRBJ1-2,TRBV30,CAWTSGGFGGYTF,TGTGCCTGGACCTCTGGGGGCTTCGGTGGCTACACCTTC
NA,NA,TRBJ2-2,TRBV9,CASSVSSNTGELFF,TGTGCCAGCAGCGTATCTTCGAACACCGGGGAGCTGTTTTTT
few,NA,TRBJ1-5,TRBV27,CASSFMNSNQPQHF,TGTGCCAGCAGTTTTATGAATAGCAATCAGCCCCAGCATTTT
NA,NA,TRBJ2-2,TRBV30,CAWGSGANTGELFF,TGTGCCTGGGGTAGCGGCGCGAACACCGGGGAGCTGTTTTTT
NA,NA,TRBJ1-5,TRBV5-4,CASSLGSAQPQHF,TGTGCCAGCAGCCTCGGGTCCGCTCAGCCCCAGCATTTT
NA,NA,TRBJ1-5,TRBV5-1,CASSFLGSYSNQPQHF,TGCGCCAGCAGCTTTCTGGGCAGCTATAGCAATCAGCCCCAGCATTTT
once,NA,TRBJ2-2,TRBV30,CAWINRGIGTGELFF,TGTGCCTGGATAAATCGGGGGATTGGGACCGGGGAGCTGTTTTTT
NA,TRBD2,TRBJ2-1,TRBV6-6,CASSYGTSGTNEQFF,TGTGCCAGCAGTTACGGGACTAGCGGGACCAATGAGCAGTTCTTC
NA,NA,TRBJ2-1,TRBV30,CAWSVLAGYNEQFF,TGTGCCTGGAGTGTACTAGCCGGCTACAATGAGCAGTTCTTC
NA,NA,TRBJ2-7,TRBV7-9,CASSYIQGTEQYF,TGTGCCAGCAGCTATATACAGGGTACCGAGCAGTACTTC
NA,TRBD2,TRBJ2-7,TRBV27,CASMAGLPSYEQYF,TGTGCCAGCATGGCGGGACTACCGTCCTACGAGCAGTACTTC
NA,NA,TRBJ2-1,TRBV11-2,CASSLDPPGEQFF,TGTGCCAGCAGCTTAGATCCGCCGGGGGAGCAGTTCTTC
NA,TRBD1,TRBJ2-7,TRBV19,CASSIRDRGENEQYF,TGTGCCAGTAGTATACGCGACAGGGGGGAAAACGAGCAGTACTTC
NA,NA,TRBJ1-5,TRBV5-1,CASSLDNPNQPQHF,TGCGCCAGCAGCTTGGACAACCCCAATCAGCCCCAGCATTTT
once,NA,TRBJ2-1,TRBV19,CASSILSGRAAYNEQFF,TGTGCCAGTAGTATTTTGTCTGGGAGAGCGGCCTACAATGAGCAGTTCTTC
NA,NA,TRBJ1-2,TRBV28,CASSSGRRNYTF,TGTGCCAGCAGTTCCGGCAGGCGGAACTACACCTTC
NA,NA,TRBJ1-1,TRBV5-1,CASSLRVVGVNTEAFF,TGCGCCAGCAGCTTGAGGGTGGTGGGAGTGAACACTGAAGCTTTCTTT
few,TRBD1,TRBJ2-7,TRBV6-5,CASSRGQGGEQYF,TGTGCCAGCAGCCGTGGACAGGGCGGCGAGCAGTACTTC
many,NA,TRBJ1-3,TRBV5-1,CASSSDAGSGNTIYF,TGCGCCAGCAGCAGCGACGCGGGCTCTGGAAACACCATATATTTT
NA,NA,TRBJ1-5,TRBV6-5,CASSYKGNQPQHF,TGTGCCAGCAGTTATAAGGGCAACCAGCCCCAGCATTTT
NA,TRBD2,TRBJ2-5,TRBV30,CAWSYGTNGQETQYF,TGTGCCTGGAGTTACGGGACTAATGGCCAAGAGACCCAGTACTTC
NA,TRBD1,TRBJ1-3,TRBV18,CASSPGTGGNTIYF,TGTGCCAGCTCACCCGGGACAGGGGGAAACACCATATATTTT
few,TRBD1,TRBJ2-7,TRBV4-1,CASSPHPGTGATSYEQYF,TGCGCCAGCAGCCCCCACCCAGGGACAGGGGCTACCAGCTACGAGCAGTACTTC
NA,NA,TRBJ1-2,TRBV7-8,CASSPGRQGRGYTF,TGTGCCAGCAGCCCGGGCCGGCAGGGTCGTGGCTACACCTTC
NA,NA,TRBJ2-3,TRBV6-1,CASMRGVSTDTQYF,TGTGCCAGCATGAGGGGGGTGAGCACAGATACGCAGTATTTT
NA,NA,TRBJ1-2,TRBV6-7,CASSYSYGLRYGYTF,TGTGCCAGCAGTTATTCGTACGGACTACGCTATGGCTACACCTTC
once,NA,TRBJ1-3,TRBV28,CASRPYRRISGNTIYF,TGTGCCAGCAGACCCTACAGGCGAATCTCTGGAAACACCATATATTTT
once,TRBD1,TRBJ2-7,TRBV4-2,CASSPGQGPQYEQYF,TGTGCCAGCAGCCCTGGACAGGGACCTCAATACGAGCAGTACTTC
few,TRBD1,TRBJ1-2,TRBV27,CASHRTGGAGGYTF,TGTGCCAGTCATCGGACAGGGGGCGCAGGGGGCTACACCTTC
once,NA,TRBJ2-5,TRBV28,CASSSRPLGQTQYF,TGTGCCAGCAGTTCCCGCCCTCTAGGACAGACCCAGTACTTC
few,TRBD2,TRBJ2-1,TRBV11-1,CASSSGLAGYEQFF,TGTGCCAGCAGCTCGGGACTAGCGGGCTATGAGCAGTTCTTC
NA,TRBD2,TRBJ2-3,TRBV11-1,CASSLGLATDTQYF,TGTGCCAGCAGCCTAGGACTAGCTACAGATACGCAGTATTTT
few,NA,TRBJ1-1,TRBV11-2,CASSPGRGRTEAFF,TGTGCCAGCAGCCCAGGGCGGGGCCGGACTGAAGCTTTCTTT
once,NA,TRBJ2-1,TRBV5-1,CASSKQAQSSYNEQFF,TGCGCCAGCAGCAAACAAGCCCAGAGCTCCTACAATGAGCAGTTCTTC
NA,TRBD1,TRBJ1-2,TRBV11-2,CASSLALTGDGYTF,TGTGCCAGCAGCTTAGCCCTAACAGGGGATGGCTACACCTTC
NA,NA,TRBJ2-7,TRBV28,CASSPLIPEQYF,TGTGCCAGCAGTCCCCTCATACCCGAGCAGTACTTC
few,NA,TRBJ1-1,TRBV9,CASSPGQLNTEAFF,TGTGCCAGCAGCCCCGGACAGTTGAACACTGAAGCTTTCTTT
once,TRBD1,TRBJ1-2,TRBV7-2,CASSRPGTGISNYGYTF,TGTGCCAGCAGCCGTCCCGGGACAGGGATTTCTAACTATGGCTACACCTTC
NA,TRBD1,TRBJ1-5,TRBV6-5,CASRDAGQGTQPQHF,TGTGCCAGCAGAGATGCAGGACAGGGAACTCAGCCCCAGCATTTT
NA,TRBD1,TRBJ2-7,TRBV2,CASSEPDRGRGQGSYEQYF,TGTGCCAGCAGTGAACCCGATCGGGGGCGCGGACAGGGTTCTTACGAGCAGTACTTC
few,NA,TRBJ1-1,TRBV7-9,CASSPGDEAFF,TGTGCCAGCAGCCCGGGAGATGAAGCTTTCTTT
few,NA,TRBJ1-2,TRBV18,CASSPLPEQRANYGYTF,TGTGCCAGCTCACCACTCCCCGAGCAGAGAGCTAACTATGGCTACACCTTC
NA,TRBD1,TRBJ2-1,TRBV19,CASTDSAGGEQFF,TGTGCCAGTACCGATTCCGCAGGGGGTGAGCAGTTCTTC
NA,TRBD1,TRBJ2-2,TRBV6-1,CASTLTGGVTGELFF,TGTGCCAGCACCCTGACAGGGGGGGTAACCGGGGAGCTGTTTTTT
NA,NA,TRBJ2-3,TRBV13,CASSSGLSTQYF,TGTGCCAGCAGCTCGGGACTTTCTACGCAGTATTTT
many,NA,TRBJ1-2,TRBV11-2,CASSSVEMGSLDYGYTF,TGTGCCAGCAGCTCAGTAGAGATGGGGAGTCTGGACTATGGCTACACCTTC
NA,NA,TRBJ1-2,TRBV30,CAWRGRGTYGYTF,TGTGCCTGGAGGGGGCGAGGGACCTATGGCTACACCTTC
NA,NA,TRBJ2-1,TRBV27,CASSPLQGSSYNEQFF,TGTGCCAGCAGTCCACTCCAGGGAAGCTCCTACAATGAGCAGTTCTTC
NA,TRBD1,TRBJ2-2,TRBV25-1,CASSEFRSGGNTGELFF,TGTGCCAGCAGTGAATTTCGCTCAGGGGGAAACACCGGGGAGCTGTTTTTT
NA,TRBD1,TRBJ1-1,TRBV5-6,CASPGVDRVNTEAFF,TGTGCCAGCCCGGGAGTTGACAGGGTGAACACTGAAGCTTTCTTT
NA,NA,TRBJ2-5,TRBV11-2,CASSLDRIQETQYF,TGTGCCAGCAGCTTGGACCGAATCCAAGAGACCCAGTACTTC